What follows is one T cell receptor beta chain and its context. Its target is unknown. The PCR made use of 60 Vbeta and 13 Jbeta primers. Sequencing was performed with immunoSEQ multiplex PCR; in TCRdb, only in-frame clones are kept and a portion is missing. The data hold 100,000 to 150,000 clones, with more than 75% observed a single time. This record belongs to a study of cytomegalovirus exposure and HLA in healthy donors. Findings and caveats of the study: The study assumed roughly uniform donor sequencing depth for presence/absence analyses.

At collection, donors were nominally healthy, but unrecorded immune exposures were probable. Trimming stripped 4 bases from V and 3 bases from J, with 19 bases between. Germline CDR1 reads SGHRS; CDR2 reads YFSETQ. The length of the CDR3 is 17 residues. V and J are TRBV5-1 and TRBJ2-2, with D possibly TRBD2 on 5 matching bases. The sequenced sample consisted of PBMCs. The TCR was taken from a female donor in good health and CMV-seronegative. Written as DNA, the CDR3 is TGCGCCAGCAGCCTCTGGGGTCTCGAGGGCGACACCGGGGAGCTGTTTTTT. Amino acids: CASSLWGLEGDTGELFF.